These 21 T cell receptor beta chains came from one sample sequenced in a study of cytomegalovirus exposure and HLA in healthy donors. Primers: 60 Vbeta forward and 13 Jbeta reverse. Data came from immunoSEQ multiplex PCR; TCRdb stores just in-frame clones and leaves some out. This sample carries about 120,000 clones, about four fifths of them seen once, and the ten largest clones take 1.5%. Sample: PBMCs. The receptors originated from a woman under 30 in good health and CMV-seronegative.

This chain connects TRBV5-1 to TRBJ2-5, with D possibly matching TRBD2 (6 bases). The CDR3 has 14 residues. V was pared by 5 bases and J by 5 bases, with 16 bases between. CDR1 and CDR2 (germline): SGHRS, YFSETQ. The chain's CDR3 is CASSPGRGRETQYF. The CDR3 DNA follows: TGCGCCAGCAGTCCCGGACGGGGGAGGGAGACCCAGTACTTC.

This clone was recorded only once. At one end the junction does not follow the germline gene, possibly because of a read error. The J gene is TRBJ2-4, the V gene TRBV4-1; D gene ambiguous. The CDR3 is made up of 13 amino acids. Germline CDR1 and CDR2: MGHRA and YSYEKL. The CDR3 DNA follows: TGCGCCAGCAGCCCGGCGATGGAAAACAGTCAGTACTTC. Its protein product is CASSPAMENSQYF.

This chain uses TRBV2 with TRBJ2-1; 9 bases fit TRBD2. The junction had 16 bases not matched to a gene; V was cut back by 9 bases and J by 10 bases. Germline CDR1 and CDR2: SNHLY and FYNNEI. The CDR3 totals 15 residues. CDR3 residues: CASSPQGLATGEQFF. The CDR3 DNA reads TGTGCCAGTTCTCCCCAAGGACTAGCGACAGGAGAGCAGTTCTTC. The entire variable domain, with the rest obtained from reference TRBV2 and TRBJ2-1, is as follows: EPEVTQTPSHQVTQMGQEVILRCVPISNHLYFYWYRQILGQKVEFLVSFYNNEISEKSEIFDDQFSVERPDGSNFTLKIRSTKLEDSAMYFCASSPQGLATGEQFFGPGTRLTVL.

The V call is TRBV28, the J call TRBJ2-2, with 8 bases identical to TRBD1. Germline CDR1 reads MDHEN; CDR2 reads SYDVKM. The CDR3 is made up of 16 amino acids. The junction had 8 bases not matched to a gene; V was cut back by 6 bases and J by 2 bases. Here the CDR3 reads CASSHGTGVNTGELFF. The CDR3 coding sequence is TGTGCCAGCAGCCACGGGACAGGAGTTAACACCGGGGAGCTGTTTTTT. Combining the CDR3 with reference TRBV28 and TRBJ2-2 gives the whole variable domain DVKVTQSSRYLVKRTGEKVFLECVQDMDHENMFWYRQDPGLGLRLIYFSYDVKMKEKGDIPEGYSVSREKKERFSLILESASTNQTSMYLCASSHGTGVNTGELFFGEGSRLTVL.

This chain links TRBV27 with TRBJ2-7; TRBD2 is a possible D gene (5 bases). V lost 6 bases to trimming and J lost 0 bases, with 15 bases between them. The CDR3 is 15 amino acids. From germline, CDR1 is MNHEY and CDR2 SMNVEV (reference sequence). As DNA, the CDR3 is TGTGCCAGCAGCGGGATTTTTGCGGGCTCCTACGAGCAGTACTTC. Translation gives CASSGIFAGSYEQYF.

This clone occurred once. The chain links TRBV10-2 to TRBJ2-2, with TRBD2 as a possible D gene (6 bases). Per germline, CDR1 WSHSY and CDR2 SAAADI. The CDR3 has 16 amino acids. V was cut by 3 bases and J by 1 base, with 12 bases left in between. CDR3 loop: CASSDLRDLNTGELFF. The CDR3 DNA is TGCGCCAGCAGTGATTTAAGGGACTTGAACACCGGGGAGCTGTTTTTT.

The gene calls are TRBV2 and TRBJ2-7, with TRBD2 matching over 9 bases. Looked up from germline, CDR1 is SNHLY and CDR2 is FYNNEI. This CDR3 is built from 14 residues. V shed 4 bases and J 5 bases; nucleotides not matched to a gene: 6. The chain's CDR3 is CASSVKRGVDEQYF. The CDR3 DNA sequence: TGTGCCAGCAGTGTTAAGCGGGGGGTAGACGAGCAGTACTTC.

The chain employs TRBV14 and TRBJ2-3, with TRBD2 as a possible D gene (6 bases). V dropped 0 bases and J dropped 2 bases, with 12 bases sitting between them. Germline V gene data show CDR1 as SGHDN and CDR2 as FVKESK. The CDR3 consists of 16 residues. CDR3 loop: CASSQDFGTHTDTQYF. Here the CDR3 DNA reads TGTGCCAGCAGCCAAGACTTTGGGACTCACACAGATACGCAGTATTTT.

This chain links TRBV7-9 with TRBJ2-7; D is unresolved. The CDR3 loop spans 14 amino acids. In germline, CDR1 is SEHNR, CDR2 FQNEAQ (reference sequence). V was shortened by 5 bases and J by 2 bases, with 13 bases between the two germline ends. CDR3: CASSTTRSPYEQYF. For the CDR3, the DNA is TGTGCCAGCAGCACAACAAGGAGCCCCTACGAGCAGTACTTC.

The rearrangement joins TRBV27 to TRBJ2-3, with TRBD2 matching 10 bases. The germline V gene encodes CDR1 MNHEY and CDR2 SMNVEV (reference sequence). V shed 5 bases, J shed 2 bases, and the junction held 19 bases outside the gene matches. This CDR3 contains 20 residues. The CDR3 is CASSLSWTSGGPGDTDTQYF. CDR3 bases: TGTGCCAGCAGTCTCTCCTGGACTAGCGGCGGCCCAGGGGACACAGATACGCAGTATTTT.

The chain carries TRBV7-9 and TRBJ1-5; 11 nucleotides line up with TRBD1. Trimming removed 2 bases from V and 6 bases from J; junction bases left unmatched: 9. This CDR3 has 17 residues. Germline CDR1 SEHNR, CDR2 FQNEAQ (reference sequence). The CDR3 sequence: CASSLQDRGRGGQPQHF. DNA for the CDR3: TGTGCCAGCAGCTTACAGGACAGGGGGCGCGGGGGTCAGCCCCAGCATTTT.

This chain joins TRBV29-1 and TRBJ2-1; 10 bases align to TRBD2. The ends lost 6 bases at V and 9 bases at J; junction bases unmatched: 11. CDR1 and CDR2 (germline): SQVTM, ANQGSEA. This CDR3 has 14 residues. The CDR3 is CSVRSGGASGEQFF. CDR3 DNA sequence: TGCAGCGTGAGAAGCGGGGGGGCTTCAGGTGAGCAGTTCTTC.

The rearrangement uses TRBV19 and TRBJ1-1; tentative D call: TRBD1 (5 bases). Germline CDR1 LNHDA, CDR2 SQIVND (reference sequence). The CDR3 runs to 12 residues. Trimming took off 4 bases at V and 7 bases at J, with 10 bases between the two ends. The CDR3 sequence: CASSTAGNEAFF. The CDR3 DNA is TGTGCCAGTAGTACGGCAGGGAATGAAGCTTTCTTT.

The genes are TRBV4-1 and TRBJ1-5; D gene ambiguous. Germline CDR1 reads MGHRA; CDR2 reads YSYEKL. The V end was cut by 3 bases, the J end by 1 base, with 10 bases between. The CDR3 covers 15 residues. In DNA, the CDR3 is TGCGCCAGCAGCCATTCTGCGGGGAGCAATCAGCCCCAGCATTTT. This gives the protein CASSHSAGSNQPQHF.

DNA for the CDR3: TGTGCCAGTAGTATAGGAGGAAAGGAGTTGTATTTT. It encodes CASSIGGKELYF. This chain links TRBV19 with TRBJ2-3, with D hard to call. V dropped 1 base and J dropped 14 bases, with 13 bases sitting between them. Germline CDR1 is LNHDA and CDR2 is SQIVND (reference sequence). The CDR3 runs to 12 residues.

The J gene is TRBJ1-4, the V gene TRBV19, with D possibly being TRBD1 (5 bases). The CDR3 runs 15 residues. CDR1 and CDR2 from the germline V gene are LNHDA and SQIVND (reference sequence). Trimming pared 6 bases from V and 8 bases from J, leaving 19 bases between. The CDR3 is CASSPTGTGAEKLFF. In nucleotides, the CDR3 is TGTGCCAGTAGCCCGACCGGGACTGGGGCCGAAAAACTGTTTTTT.

This clone was found a few times. This chain connects TRBV6-1 to TRBJ1-1, with a possible D match to TRBD1 (5 bases). CDR1 is MNHNS, CDR2 SASEGT, per germline. V gave up 1 base and J gave up 9 bases, with 12 bases separating them. The CDR3 spans 13 residues. CDR3 sequence reads: CASSEVRPGKAFF. CDR3 DNA sequence: TGTGCCAGCAGTGAAGTAAGGCCAGGGAAAGCTTTCTTT.

This clone came up a few times. The chain is built from TRBV7-9 and TRBJ2-1; TRBD2 matches at 10 bases. From germline, CDR1 is SEHNR and CDR2 FQNEAQ (reference sequence). Unmatched junction bases numbered 6, after V lost 6 bases and J lost 4 bases. CDR3 length: 15 amino acids. The chain's CDR3 is CASSLPAGGYNEQFF. The CDR3 DNA reads as TGTGCCAGCAGTCTTCCAGCGGGAGGGTACAATGAGCAGTTCTTC.

The chain recombines TRBV7-6 with TRBJ1-3; D is unclear. Germline CDR1 reads SGHVS; CDR2 reads FNYEAQ. The germline V and J ends were trimmed by 3 bases and 0 bases, with 6 bases remaining between them. This CDR3 contains 14 residues. CDR3 sequence: CASSFSGSGNTIYF. CDR3 in DNA: TGTGCCAGCAGCTTTTCGGGCTCTGGAAACACCATATATTTT.

The V call is TRBV19, the J call TRBJ1-1; 7 bases line up with TRBD1. The CDR3 is 15 residues long. The germline V gene encodes CDR1 LNHDA and CDR2 SQIVND (reference sequence). Unmatched junction bases numbered 4, after V lost 2 bases and J lost 1 base. The CDR3: CASSITGVRNTEAFF. The CDR3 nucleotides read TGTGCCAGTAGTATAACAGGGGTCCGGAACACTGAAGCTTTCTTT.

The chain is built from TRBV7-6 and TRBJ2-7; 9 bases match TRBD1. The CDR3 has 12 residues. CDR1 and CDR2 from the germline V gene are SGHVS and FNYEAQ. Unmatched junction bases numbered 2, after V lost 5 bases and J lost 6 bases. The CDR3 reads CASSLTGGEQYF. For the CDR3, the DNA is TGTGCCAGCAGCCTGACAGGGGGCGAGCAGTACTTC.